This is a list of T cell receptor beta chains from one sample in a study of blood T cell repertoires in COVID-19. Data came from immunoSEQ multiplex PCR; TCRdb stores just in-frame clones and leaves some out. The sample yields approximately 170,000 clones, roughly four fifths seen once. Material for sequencing was peripheral blood. These receptors originate from a man aged 55 to 70 with active or convalescent COVID-19. Each CDR3 is given with its conserved first and last residue. The D gene is left open where the match is weak. The listing skips clone size in some rows; elsewhere it reads once, few, many or a size class.

length | J | D | V | size | DNA | CDR3
16 | TRBJ2-2 | TRBD1 | TRBV19 | . | TGTGCCAGTAGTTCTCCGGGACAGAGGAACACCGGGGAGCTGTTTTTT | CASSSPGQRNTGELFF
19 | TRBJ1-3 | . | TRBV7-3 | . | TGTGCCAGCAGGAAACCCGCTTATACATCCATAACCCACGGAAACACCATATATTTT | CASRKPAYTSITHGNTIYF
14 | TRBJ1-1 | . | TRBV4-1 | . | TGCGCCAGCAGCCCACAGGGTACGAACACTGAAGCTTTCTTT | CASSPQGTNTEAFF
12 | TRBJ1-2 | . | TRBV2 | . | TGTGCCAGCAGGTACGACATTCCCGGCTACACCTTC | CASRYDIPGYTF
14 | TRBJ1-1 | . | TRBV5-1 | . | TGCGCCAGCAGCTTGGAAGGCAGGGAGGGTGAAGCTTTCTTT | CASSLEGREGEAFF
13 | TRBJ1-1 | . | TRBV6-5 | . | TGTGCCGGTTCCAGGGACTTTGGGACTGAAGCTTTCTTT | CAGSRDFGTEAFF
17 | TRBJ2-1 | TRBD2 | TRBV7-6 | . | TGTGCCAGCAGCCGGTATGAAGCGGGATCCTCCTACAATGAGCAGTTCTTC | CASSRYEAGSSYNEQFF
15 | TRBJ2-1 | TRBD1 | TRBV5-5 | . | TGTGCCAGCAGCTGGGGACAGCAGGCTGACAATGAGCAGTTCTTC | CASSWGQQADNEQFF
18 | TRBJ2-6 | TRBD1 | TRBV14 | . | TGTGCCAGCAGCGGACGACAGGGCCCCCTCTCTGGGGCCAACGTCCTGACTTTC | CASSGRQGPLSGANVLTF
14 | TRBJ1-1 | . | TRBV10-3 | . | TGTGCCATCAGTGATTCAGATGGGAACACTGAAGCTTTCTTT | CAISDSDGNTEAFF
15 | TRBJ1-3 | TRBD1 | TRBV6-5 | . | TGTGCCAGCAGCCGCGGGACAGGGTCTGGAAACACCATATATTTT | CASSRGTGSGNTIYF
12 | TRBJ1-1 | . | TRBV12-3/TRBV12-4 | . | TGTGCCAGCAGGAGCGTGAACACTGAAGCTTTCTTT | CASRSVNTEAFF
14 | TRBJ1-1 | . | TRBV3-1/TRBV3-2 | . | TGTGCCAGCAGCCAGTCGACGGGGAACACTGAAGCTTTCTTT | CASSQSTGNTEAFF
15 | TRBJ2-7 | TRBD1 | TRBV25-1 | few | TGTGCCAGCAGTGAATTCGGGACAGGCTCCTACGAGCAGTACTTC | CASSEFGTGSYEQYF
13 | TRBJ2-7 | TRBD1 | TRBV12-3/TRBV12-4 | . | TGTGCCAGCAGCTTGACAGGGACGTACGAGCAGTACTTC | CASSLTGTYEQYF
14 | TRBJ1-6 | . | TRBV6-5 | . | TGTGCCAGCAGTCCAGGGATATTAGGGTCACCCCTCCACTTT | CASSPGILGSPLHF
19 | TRBJ2-1 | TRBD2 | TRBV4-2 | large | TGTGCCAGCAGCCAAACCCCAGGGACTAGCGGGGGGGAGTACAATGAGCAGTTCTTC | CASSQTPGTSGGEYNEQFF
16 | TRBJ2-2 | . | TRBV7-2 | . | TGTGCCAGCAGCTTACCCTCACTAGTGAACACCGGGGAGCTGTTTTTT | CASSLPSLVNTGELFF
16 | TRBJ2-1 | TRBD2 | TRBV7-2 | . | TGTGCCAGCAGCACCCAGAGCGGGGGGGCTTACAATGAGCAGTTCTTC | CASSTQSGGAYNEQFF
16 | TRBJ2-7 | TRBD2 | TRBV6-1 | once | TGTGCCAGCAGTGCCCTAGCGGGAGGGTTAAGCTACGAGCAGTACTTC | CASSALAGGLSYEQYF
15 | TRBJ1-5 | TRBD1 | TRBV28 | . | TGTGCCAGCAGCTTGGGGGACAGGAACAATCAGCCCCAGCATTTT | CASSLGDRNNQPQHF
18 | TRBJ1-5 | . | TRBV2 | once | TGTGCCAGCAGCCGGAGCCGGGACACCGAGTATAGCAATCAGCCCCAGCATTTT | CASSRSRDTEYSNQPQHF
15 | TRBJ1-4 | . | TRBV4-1 | . | TGCGCCAGCAGCCTACTTGGGGTACAGGGTGAAAAACTGTTTTTT | CASSLLGVQGEKLFF
14 | TRBJ1-4 | TRBD1 | TRBV24-1 | once | TGTGCCACCCGAAGGGACAGGGACAATGAAAAACTGTTTTTT | CATRRDRDNEKLFF
12 | TRBJ2-4 | . | TRBV3-1/TRBV3-2 | once | TGTGCCAGCAGCCAAGATGGCAACAGGGTGAACTTC | CASSQDGNRVNF
14 | TRBJ2-1 | . | TRBV5-4 | . | TGTGCCAGCAGCTTGGAAGGGGGTTACAATGAGCAGTTCTTC | CASSLEGGYNEQFF